This T cell receptor (beta chain) was observed in a study of cytomegalovirus exposure and HLA in healthy donors. After removal of 0 bases from V and 2 bases from J, the junction contained 17 bases not matched to a gene. The germline gives CDR1 LGHNT, CDR2 FRNRAP. The CDR3 has 20 amino acids. As to this clone: The antigen is unknown.

PCR primers comprised 60 Vbeta and 13 Jbeta primers. Data came from immunoSEQ multiplex PCR; TCRdb stores just in-frame clones and leaves some out. The sample holds under 200,000 clones, under 85% seen once. The study, taken as a whole, reports: Earlier analysis yielded a pattern in which most TCR beta V segments were productive about 87% or about 30% of the time. Cytomegalovirus association was assigned to approximately 160 TCR beta chains. Among the sequence variants, a highly shared cluster was likely an artifact of sequencing.

Input material: PBMCs. The receptor was isolated from a woman aged 30 to 39 in good health and CMV-seronegative. The chain employs TRBV12-5 and TRBJ2-3; the match to TRBD2 covers 7 bases. The CDR3: CASGLVGWSGATFTTDTQYF. CDR3 sequence (DNA): TGTGCTAGTGGTTTGGTAGGTTGGAGCGGGGCGACCTTCACCACAGATACGCAGTATTTT.